The 17 T cell receptor beta chains below come from one sample, sequenced in a study of neurological immune-mediated disorders. TCRdb reprocessed the 5' RACE reads via MiXCR and lists one record per CDR3 protein. The sample has about 66,000 distinct CDR3 sequences, less than 4% seen once. The sample taken for sequencing was PBMCs. The origin of the receptors is a young man with multiple sclerosis.

The table lists this clonotype with many counts. The chain uses TRBV27 and TRBJ2-7; 9 positions agree with TRBD1. Germline V lookup: CDR1 MNHEY, CDR2 SMNVEV (reference sequence). This CDR3 has 14 amino acids. The ends lost 4 bases at V and 5 bases at J; junction bases unmatched: 6. In DNA, the CDR3 is TGTGCCAGCAGTTCTAAAAGGACAGGGGACGAGCAGTACTTC. This encodes CASSSKRTGDEQYF.

In this sample, this clonotype turned up many times. The V gene is TRBV29-1, the J gene TRBJ2-1, with 12 bases lining up with TRBD2. V lost 3 bases to trimming and J lost 2 bases; unmatched junction nucleotides: 8. Germline V CDR1 and CDR2: SQVTM, ANQGSEA. This CDR3 region has 17 residues. The CDR3 DNA is TGCAGCGTTGATAGGCTAGCGGGGGGGCCGGCCTACAATGAGCAGTTCTTC. It codes for CSVDRLAGGPAYNEQFF.

This clonotype was picked up many times. The chain joins TRBV29-1 to TRBJ1-1, with 7 bases lining up with TRBD1. CDR3 length: 13 residues. V was pared by 7 bases and J by 3 bases, with 8 bases of the junction left unmatched. CDR1 is SQVTM and CDR2 is ANQGSEA in the germline V gene. The CDR3 loop is CSGAQGVDTEAFF. CDR3 nucleotide sequence: TGCAGCGGTGCTCAGGGGGTGGACACTGAAGCTTTCTTT.

The sample holds many counts of this clonotype. This chain connects TRBV7-2 to TRBJ2-3, with D hard to call. Germline V gene lookup returns CDR1 SGHTA and CDR2 FQGNSA. The CDR3 has 16 amino acids. The V end was cut by 2 bases, the J end by 3 bases, with 15 bases between. This CDR3 is CASSLHASSGTDTQYF. The CDR3 DNA reads TGTGCCAGCAGCTTACATGCATCATCGGGTACAGATACGCAGTATTTT.

This clonotype was counted ten times or more. This sequence joins TRBV5-1 and TRBJ2-7; 10 positions agree with TRBD1. Looked up from germline, CDR1 is SGHRS and CDR2 is YFSETQ. The CDR3 consists of 14 residues. Germline trimming cut 0 bases from V and 5 bases from J; bases unmatched to any gene: 2. The chain's CDR3 is CASSLADRGNEQYF. CDR3 coding DNA: TGCGCCAGCAGCTTGGCGGACAGGGGGAACGAGCAGTACTTC.

There are many counts of this clonotype. The chain employs TRBV5-1 and TRBJ2-7; tentatively, D is TRBD2 (6 bases). In germline, CDR1 is SGHRS, CDR2 YFSETQ. The CDR3 spans 14 residues. V lost 4 bases, J lost 6 bases, and 17 bases lay in between. Written as DNA, the CDR3 is TGCGCCAGCAGCGAGGCGCGGGGATGGGGCGAGCAGTACTTC. It translates to CASSEARGWGEQYF.

The table lists this clonotype with many counts. The J gene is TRBJ1-1, the V gene TRBV5-1, with D possibly being TRBD1 (5 bases). The CDR3 is 14 residues long. Germline V gene lookup returns CDR1 SGHRS and CDR2 YFSETQ. With 4 bases removed from V and 2 bases from J, the gap between germline ends came to 12 bases. The CDR3 DNA reads as TGCGCCAGCAGCCAGCTCCAGGGTAACACTGAAGCTTTCTTT. Translation gives CASSQLQGNTEAFF.

The sample holds many counts of this clonotype. The chain has TRBV10-3 and TRBJ2-5; 9 bases are shared with TRBD1. Germline V gives CDR1 ENHRY, CDR2 SYGVKD. The J segment lost 5 bases and the V segment lost 6 bases, leaving 4 bases of the junction unmatched. The CDR3 is made up of 13 amino acids. CDR3 region: CAIRGQGSETQYF. DNA for the CDR3: TGTGCCATCAGGGGACAGGGATCGGAGACCCAGTACTTC.

In this sample, this clonotype turned up many times. The CDR3, as DNA: TGCGCCAGCAGCGAGCCAGGGAAAAACATTCAGTACTTC. Translation gives CASSEPGKNIQYF. The chain links TRBV5-1 to TRBJ2-4, with a possible D match to TRBD1 (5 bases). Looked up from germline, CDR1 is SGHRS and CDR2 is YFSETQ. This CDR3 region has 13 residues. The germline V and J ends were trimmed by 4 bases and 4 bases, with 9 bases remaining between them.

On this clonotype: An end of the junction does not agree with germline; a read error may underlie this. In DNA, the CDR3 is TGTGTCAGCAGTTTGGCGGGGTCACAGCCCCAGAATTTT. Protein sequence: CVSSLAGSQPQNF. J is TRBJ1-5 and V is TRBV12-3 or TRBV12-4, with D unclear. This CDR3 has 13 amino acids.

This clonotype was observed many times. V is TRBV27 and J is TRBJ1-2; tentatively, D is TRBD1 (5 bases). This CDR3 has 13 residues. V was cut by 5 bases and J by 3 bases, with 10 bases left in between. The germline gives CDR1 MNHEY, CDR2 SMNVEV (reference sequence). CDR3 sequence reads: CASSPGLHYGYTF. The CDR3 DNA sequence: TGTGCCAGCAGTCCAGGGTTACACTATGGCTACACCTTC.

This clonotype was counted ten times or more. The rearrangement joins TRBV7-2 to TRBJ2-6, with unresolved D. Germline assignment: CDR1 SGHTA and CDR2 FQGNSA. The CDR3 spans 13 residues. Trimming took off 3 bases at V and 4 bases at J, with 4 bases between the two ends. CDR3 loop: CASSFMGANVLTF. DNA for the CDR3: TGTGCCAGCAGCTTTATGGGGGCCAACGTCCTGACTTTC.

Many counts were recorded for this clonotype. This sequence joins TRBV5-1 and TRBJ1-1; maybe TRBD1 (6 bases). There are 14 residues in the CDR3. In germline, CDR1 is SGHRS, CDR2 YFSETQ. The V gene lost 3 bases and the J gene lost 1 base, with 10 bases spanning the gap. The DNA for the CDR3 is TGCGCCAGCAGCTCGGGACAACCGAACACTGAAGCTTTCTTT. Translated, it gives CASSSGQPNTEAFF.

This clonotype was seen repeatedly, ten times or more. The V call is TRBV7-9, the J call TRBJ1-2; 7 bases are shared with TRBD1. This CDR3 region has 16 residues. Per the germline V gene, CDR1 is SEHNR and CDR2 is FQNEAQ (reference sequence). After removal of 4 bases from V and 4 bases from J, the junction contained 12 bases not matched to a gene. The CDR3 reads CASSSTRQGPTYGYTF. DNA for the CDR3: TGTGCCAGCAGCTCGACCCGACAGGGACCAACCTATGGCTACACCTTC.

The chain recombines TRBV20-1 with TRBJ2-7, with 8 positions matching TRBD2. J lost 6 bases, V lost 3 bases, and 10 bases had no gene match. Germline CDR1 and CDR2: DFQATT and SNEGSKA (reference sequence). This CDR3 is built from 14 residues. The CDR3 sequence is CSASRRGVQSEQYF. CDR3 DNA: TGCAGTGCTAGCCGGCGGGGGGTACAGAGCGAGCAGTACTTC.

This clonotype appeared many times. V and J are TRBV20-1 and TRBJ2-7; perhaps TRBD1 as D (6 bases). Between the trimmed V and J ends, which lost 5 bases and 2 bases, there was a span of 19 bases. The germline V gene encodes CDR1 DFQATT and CDR2 SNEGSKA (reference sequence). There are 15 residues in the CDR3. CDR3 coding DNA: TGCAGTGCTCTGACTCCATACAGGGAAACCTACGAGCAGTACTTC. It encodes CSALTPYRETYEQYF.

This clonotype came up many times. The gene calls are TRBV10-3 and TRBJ1-5; D is perhaps TRBD1 (5 bases). The length of the CDR3 is 13 residues. The germline V gene encodes CDR1 ENHRY and CDR2 SYGVKD. Trimming took off 6 bases at V and 3 bases at J, with 9 bases between the two ends. The CDR3 DNA sequence: TGTGCCATCAGAGCAGGACACAATCAGCCCCAGCATTTT. Its translation is CAIRAGHNQPQHF.